Listed below are T cell receptor beta chains from one sample, sequenced in a study of identical twins' blood T cells. One entry per CDR3 protein results from TCRdb running MiXCR on the 5' RACE reads. The sample yields about 370,000 distinct CDR3 sequences, approximately 30% seen once. The sample consisted of PBMCs. The source is a woman between 18 and 49 years old in good health. Each CDR3 is given with its conserved first and last residue.

TRBV9	TRBJ2-1	CASSALGAAFYNEQFF
TRBV11-2	TRBJ2-7	CASSLVNGVHEQYF
TRBV20-1	TRBJ2-7	CSAPPTSKGTYEQYF
TRBV20-1	TRBJ1-2	CSARGWRVTGYTF
TRBV18	TRBJ1-1	CASSPELETEAFF
TRBV14	TRBJ2-7	CASSYHSSYEQYF
TRBV20-1	TRBJ1-5	CSANRGNSNQPQHF
TRBV29-1	TRBJ1-1	CSLIDGSTEAFF
TRBV20-1	TRBJ2-3	CSARLTTSVTDTQYF
TRBV4-3	TRBJ2-2	CASSQRGPGAGVTGELFF
TRBV27	TRBJ1-1	CASSFSWTGSEAFF